This T cell receptor beta chain derives from a study of OX40 agonist ivuxolimab in advanced cancers. Study details: Ivuxolimab was delivered to patients intravenously every 2 weeks at doses spanning 0.01 to 10 mg/kg.

Clones were read by immunoSEQ multiplex PCR, and TCRdb kept only the in-frame ones, dropping some. The table lists about 76,000 clones, around 82% of them singletons. Per germline, CDR1 SGHTA and CDR2 FQGNSA. Trimming pared 2 bases from V and 8 bases from J, leaving 21 bases between. CDR3 length: 16 amino acids. The receptor comes from an adult with an advanced solid tumor such as melanoma, head and neck, liver or kidney cancer. The source was CD4+ or CD8+ T cells sorted from blood, collected in a trial of the OX40 agonist ivuxolimab. The rearrangement uses TRBV7-2 and TRBJ1-2; D might be TRBD1 (6 bases). CDR3 amino acids: CASSLRRQADLRGYTF. The CDR3 region has the DNA TGTGCCAGCAGCTTACGGCGACAGGCGGATCTGAGGGGCTACACCTTC. Looking up the rest from reference TRBV7-2 and TRBJ1-2 gives the full variable domain: GAGVSQSPSNKVTEKGKDVELRCDPISGHTALYWYRQSLGQGLEFLIYFQGNSAPDKSGLPSDRFSAERTGGSVSTLTIQRTQQEDSAVYLCASSLRRQADLRGYTFGSGTRLTVV.